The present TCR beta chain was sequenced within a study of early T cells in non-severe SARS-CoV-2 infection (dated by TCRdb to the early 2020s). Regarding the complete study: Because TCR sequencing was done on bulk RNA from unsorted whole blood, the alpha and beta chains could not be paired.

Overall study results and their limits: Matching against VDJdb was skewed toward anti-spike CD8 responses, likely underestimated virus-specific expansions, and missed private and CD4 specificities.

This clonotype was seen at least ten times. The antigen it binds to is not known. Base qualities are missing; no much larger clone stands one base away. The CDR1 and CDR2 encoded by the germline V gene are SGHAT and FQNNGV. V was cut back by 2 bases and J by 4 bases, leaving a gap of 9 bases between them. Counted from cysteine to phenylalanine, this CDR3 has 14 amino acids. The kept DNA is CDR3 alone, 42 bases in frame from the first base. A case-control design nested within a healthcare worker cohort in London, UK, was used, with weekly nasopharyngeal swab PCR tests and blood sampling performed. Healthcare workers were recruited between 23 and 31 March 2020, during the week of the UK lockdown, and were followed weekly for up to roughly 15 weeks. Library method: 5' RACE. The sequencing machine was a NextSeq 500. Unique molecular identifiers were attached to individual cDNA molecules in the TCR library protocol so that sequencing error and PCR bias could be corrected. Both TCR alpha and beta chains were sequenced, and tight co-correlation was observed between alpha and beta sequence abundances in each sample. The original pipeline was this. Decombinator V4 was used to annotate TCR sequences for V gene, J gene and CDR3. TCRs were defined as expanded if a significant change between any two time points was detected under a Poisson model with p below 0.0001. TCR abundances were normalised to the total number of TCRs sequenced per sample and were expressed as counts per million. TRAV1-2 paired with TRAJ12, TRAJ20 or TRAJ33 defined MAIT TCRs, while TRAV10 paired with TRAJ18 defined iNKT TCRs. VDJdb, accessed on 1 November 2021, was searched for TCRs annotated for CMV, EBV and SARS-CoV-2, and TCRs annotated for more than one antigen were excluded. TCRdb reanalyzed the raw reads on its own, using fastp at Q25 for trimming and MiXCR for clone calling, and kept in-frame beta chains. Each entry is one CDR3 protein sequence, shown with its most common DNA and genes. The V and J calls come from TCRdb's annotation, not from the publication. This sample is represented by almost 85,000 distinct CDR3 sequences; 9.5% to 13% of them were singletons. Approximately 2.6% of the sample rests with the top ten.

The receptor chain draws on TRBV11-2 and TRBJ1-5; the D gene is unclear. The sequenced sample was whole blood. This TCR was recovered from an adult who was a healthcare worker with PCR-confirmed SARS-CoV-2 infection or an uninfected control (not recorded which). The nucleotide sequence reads TGTGCCAGCAGCTTAATTTCGGGGAATCAGCCCCAGCATTTT. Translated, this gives CASSLISGNQPQHF.